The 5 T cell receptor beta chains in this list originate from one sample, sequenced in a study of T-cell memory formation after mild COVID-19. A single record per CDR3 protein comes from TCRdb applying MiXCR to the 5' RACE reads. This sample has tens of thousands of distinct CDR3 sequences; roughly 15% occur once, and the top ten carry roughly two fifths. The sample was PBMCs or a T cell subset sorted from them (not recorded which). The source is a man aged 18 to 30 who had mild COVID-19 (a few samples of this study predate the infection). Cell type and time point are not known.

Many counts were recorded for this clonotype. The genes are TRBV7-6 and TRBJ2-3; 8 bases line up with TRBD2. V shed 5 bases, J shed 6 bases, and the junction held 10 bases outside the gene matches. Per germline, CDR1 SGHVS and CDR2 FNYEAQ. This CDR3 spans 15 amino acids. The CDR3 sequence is CASSPRGGTMDTQYF. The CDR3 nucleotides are TGTGCCAGCAGCCCCCGGGGGGGCACAATGGATACGCAGTATTTT.

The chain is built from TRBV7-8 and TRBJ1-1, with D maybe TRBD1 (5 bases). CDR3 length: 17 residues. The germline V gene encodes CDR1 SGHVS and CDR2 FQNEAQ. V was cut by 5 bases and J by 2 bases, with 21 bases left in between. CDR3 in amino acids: CASSPNFRDSLNTEAFF. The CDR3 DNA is TGTGCCAGCAGCCCAAACTTCCGGGACTCCTTAAACACTGAAGCTTTCTTT.

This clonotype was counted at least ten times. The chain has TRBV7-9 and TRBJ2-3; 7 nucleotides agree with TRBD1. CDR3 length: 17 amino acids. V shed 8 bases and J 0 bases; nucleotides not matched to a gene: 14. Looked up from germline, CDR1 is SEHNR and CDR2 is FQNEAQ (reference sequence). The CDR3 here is CASGRSGQIISTDTQYF. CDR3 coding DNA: TGTGCCAGCGGCAGGTCGGGACAGATAATTAGCACAGATACGCAGTATTTT.

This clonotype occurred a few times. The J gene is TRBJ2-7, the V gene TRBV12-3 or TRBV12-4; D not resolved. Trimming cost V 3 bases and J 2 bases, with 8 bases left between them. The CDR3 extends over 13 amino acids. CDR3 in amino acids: CASSFAATYEQYF. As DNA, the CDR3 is TGTGCCAGCAGTTTCGCAGCGACCTACGAGCAGTACTTC.

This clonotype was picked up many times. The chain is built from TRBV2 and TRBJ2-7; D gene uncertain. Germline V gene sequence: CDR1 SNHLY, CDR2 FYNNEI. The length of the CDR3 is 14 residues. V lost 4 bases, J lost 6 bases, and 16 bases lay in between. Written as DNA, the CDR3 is TGTGCCAGCAGTGGGCAGCCTAGGCCCTTCGAGCAGTACTTC. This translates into CASSGQPRPFEQYF.